The next 20 T cell receptor beta chains were all read from a single sample in a study of CD8+CD57+ T cells in acquired aplastic anemia. CDR3 and TCR beta VDJ profiling relied on a genomic DNA template. TCRdb reprocessed the reads via MiXCR and lists one record per CDR3 protein. The table lists about 180,000 distinct CDR3 sequences, less than 50% of them singletons, with approximately 12% in the top ten. The patients chosen for sequencing had shown expansion of CD8+CD57+ cells (detected by flow cytometry). Sequencing used sorted CD4+, CD8+, or CD8+CD57+ T cells (not recorded which) from PBMCs. The receptors were sampled from a human donor with aplastic anemia.

The V gene is TRBV10-3, the J gene TRBJ2-1; D is possibly TRBD1 (7 bases). The J call is doubtful: the DNA matches TRBJ2-7 better. The CDR3 is 14 amino acids. Germline loops: CDR1 ENHRY, CDR2 SYGVKD. CDR3 coding DNA: TGTGCCATCAGGCCGGACAGGAGGGACTACGAGCAGTACTTC. As protein: CAIRPDRRDYEQYF.

This chain connects TRBV6-1 to TRBJ1-2, with a tentative D call TRBD1 (5 bases). Germline CDR1 MNHNS, CDR2 SASEGT. This CDR3 region has 14 residues. V was trimmed by 7 bases and J by 4 bases, leaving 16 bases between them. CDR3 residues: CASTRAGGSYGYTF. The CDR3 DNA reads as TGTGCCAGCACCAGGGCGGGGGGGAGCTATGGCTACACCTTC.

The chain combines TRBV11-1 with TRBJ2-5, with 16 bases identical to TRBD2. This CDR3 region has 17 residues. Germline lookup yields CDR1 SGHAT and CDR2 FQDESV (reference sequence). The J segment lost 4 bases and the V segment lost 5 bases, leaving 7 bases of the junction unmatched. The CDR3: CASSVGLAGGRGETQYF. The CDR3 nucleotides read TGTGCCAGCAGCGTGGGACTAGCGGGGGGGCGAGGAGAGACCCAGTACTTC.

This chain uses TRBV6-5 with TRBJ1-1; 8 nucleotides align to TRBD1. After removal of 0 bases from V and 7 bases from J, the junction contained 7 bases not matched to a gene. This CDR3 is built from 15 residues. The germline V gene has CDR1 MNHEY and CDR2 SVGAGI. CDR3: CASSYSIQGASEAFF. The CDR3 DNA reads TGTGCCAGCAGTTACTCGATCCAGGGGGCTAGTGAAGCTTTCTTT.

About this clonotype: Being one base from a much bigger clone, this may be a read error. V and J are TRBV20-1 and TRBJ2-7; 9 nucleotides align to TRBD1. Germline CDR1 and CDR2: DFQATT and SNEGSKA (reference sequence). CDR3 length equals 16 residues. The CDR3 sequence is CRAREGGGTGNNEQYF. The CDR3 DNA reads TGCAGGGCTAGAGAAGGGGGGGGGACAGGGAACAACGAGCAGTACTTC.

Notes on this clonotype: Its ends do not fully match the called genes, so a read error is possible. V is TRBV7-8 and J is TRBJ2-7; 8 nucleotides match TRBD2. The CDR3 contains 15 residues. The germline V gene has CDR1 SGHVS and CDR2 FQNEAQ. CDR3 protein: CASSRLSGLGDERYF. CDR3 DNA: TGTGCCAGCAGCCGCCTTTCGGGACTAGGCGACGAGCGGTACTTC.

This chain connects TRBV20-1 to TRBJ2-7, with TRBD2 matching over 11 bases. The germline gives CDR1 DFQATT, CDR2 SNEGSKA (reference sequence). The CDR3 loop spans 17 amino acids. V was pared by 3 bases and J by 0 bases, with 10 bases of the junction left unmatched. In nucleotides, the CDR3 is TGCAGTGCTAGTGGTAGCGGGGGGGCCAGGGTCTCCTACGAGCAGTACTTC. Its translation is CSASGSGGARVSYEQYF.

This clonotype occurred many times. This chain connects TRBV10-3 to TRBJ2-3; 9 nucleotides agree with TRBD2. The CDR3 runs 15 residues. From germline, CDR1 is ENHRY and CDR2 SYGVKD. Losses at the gene ends were 4 bases for V and 2 bases for J; bases not matched to a gene: 4. The CDR3 DNA sequence: TGTGCCATCAGTGCAGCGGGGGGTCACACAGATACGCAGTATTTT. It encodes CAISAAGGHTDTQYF.

As to this clonotype: As the CDR3 is not closed by the conserved phenylalanine or tryptophan, this likely results from a read error. The rearrangement joins TRBV10-3 to TRBJ1-2; no firm D call. This CDR3 contains 13 residues. Germline lookup yields CDR1 ENHRY and CDR2 SYGVKD. CDR3: CAVSEGDDYGYTS. The CDR3 nucleotides read TGTGCCGTCAGCGAAGGAGATGATTATGGCTACACCTCC.

In this sample, this clonotype turned up a few times. The genes are TRBV7-3 and TRBJ1-6; 7 bases are a match to TRBD1. Germline CDR1 is SGHTA and CDR2 is FQGTGA. J lost 5 bases, V lost 8 bases, and 3 bases had no gene match. The CDR3 runs to 13 residues. The CDR3 loop reads CASGDRNNSPLHF. CDR3 nucleotides: TGTGCCAGCGGGGACAGAAATAATTCACCCCTCCACTTT.

This clonotype was picked up many times. The rearrangement links TRBV5-1 to TRBJ2-7, with 7 nucleotides matching TRBD1. CDR1 is SGHRS, CDR2 YFSETQ, per germline. The CDR3 spans 14 residues. The ends lost 1 base at V and 5 bases at J; junction bases unmatched: 6. This CDR3 is CASSLRAGGDEQYF. CDR3 nucleotide sequence: TGCGCCAGCAGCTTGCGGGCAGGGGGTGACGAGCAGTACTTC.

About this clonotype: This likely comes from a read error, as the CDR3 has no conserved phenylalanine or tryptophan at its end. As DNA, the CDR3 is TGTGCCAGCAGCTTCCAACAGGGGTTACATGAAGCTTTCCTT. Encoded protein: CASSFQQGLHEAFL. The rearrangement uses TRBV7-2 and TRBJ1-1; 7 nucleotides align to TRBD1. With V trimmed by 3 bases and J by 7 bases, 8 bases remained unmatched. The germline CDR1 and CDR2 sequences are SGHTA and FQGNSA. The CDR3 loop spans 14 amino acids.

This clonotype was counted at least ten times. The V call is TRBV20-1, the J call TRBJ1-2, with D uncertain. The CDR3 covers 12 residues. The V gene lost 3 bases and the J gene lost 6 bases, with 11 bases spanning the gap. CDR1 DFQATT and CDR2 SNEGSKA come from the germline V gene (reference sequence). DNA of the CDR3: TGCAGTGCTAGCCCAAGACTTGATGGCTACACCTTC. Translating gives CSASPRLDGYTF.

DNA for the CDR3: TGTGCCAGCAGCCTAGGACGAGAGCGAGATACGCAGTATTTT. Translated, it gives CASSLGRERDTQYF. The chain carries TRBV7-2 and TRBJ2-3, with no clear D. CDR1 is SGHTA, CDR2 FQGNSA, per germline. The ends were cut back, 5 bases at V and 5 bases at J, with 14 bases in the middle. The CDR3 is 14 residues long.

This clonotype was detected a few times. Here the CDR3 reads CASSLVWLVDYEQYV. The CDR3 DNA reads TGCGCCAGCAGCTTGGTTTGGCTGGTCGATTACGAGCAGTACGTC. The gene calls are TRBV5-1 and TRBJ2-7; D call uncertain. Between the trimmed V and J ends, which lost 0 bases and 4 bases, there was a span of 14 bases. The CDR3 covers 15 residues. Germline assignment: CDR1 SGHRS and CDR2 YFSETQ.

The chain has TRBV6-5 and TRBJ2-7; D ambiguous. The J call may be mistaken, given a closer DNA end match to TRBJ2-1. Germline loops: CDR1 MNHEY, CDR2 SVGAGI. The CDR3 is 13 residues long. The CDR3 region has the DNA TGTGCCAGCAGTTACTCGGCCAGGAATGAGCAGTTCTTC. Translating gives CASSYSARNEQFF.

This clonotype was recorded many times. The V and J genes are TRBV24-1 and TRBJ2-3, with D uncertain. The germline gives CDR1 KGHDR, CDR2 SFDVKD. The CDR3 consists of 14 residues. V was trimmed by 5 bases and J by 0 bases, leaving 8 bases between them. CDR3 in amino acids: CATSAAVSTDTQYF. In DNA form, the CDR3 reads TGTGCCACCAGTGCCGCGGTTAGCACAGATACGCAGTATTTT.

This sequence joins TRBV5-6 and TRBJ2-1; D is ambiguous. From germline, CDR1 is SGHDT and CDR2 YYEEEE. V lost 4 bases and J lost 3, with 8 bases in between. The CDR3 consists of 13 residues. The CDR3: CASSPVYYNEQFF. Written as DNA, the CDR3 is TGTGCCAGCAGCCCGGTTTACTACAATGAGCAGTTCTTC.

This clonotype was recorded at least ten times. The rearrangement uses TRBV19 and TRBJ2-3, with TRBD2 identical over 7 bases. Trimming cost V 5 bases and J 6 bases; bases outside gene matches: 8. The CDR3 has 14 amino acids. Germline V CDR1 and CDR2: LNHDA, SQIVND (reference sequence). The CDR3: CASSWQRGGDTQYF. CDR3 nucleotides: TGTGCCAGTAGTTGGCAGCGGGGAGGGGATACGCAGTATTTT.

The rearrangement links TRBV20-1 to TRBJ2-7; D is undetermined. This CDR3 is built from 12 residues. Trimming pared 6 bases from V and 3 bases from J, leaving 12 bases between. The germline CDR1 and CDR2 sequences are DFQATT and SNEGSKA (reference sequence). CDR3 in DNA: TGCAGTGCCCGCCGGTCCAACTACGAGCAGTACTTC. This codes for CSARRSNYEQYF.